This note documents a single T cell receptor beta chain sequence. The antigen is unknown. This record comes from a study of T cell repertoires and HLA-DP antigens. Clones were sequenced by immunoSEQ multiplex PCR, and TCRdb holds only the in-frame ones, with some missing. The top ten clones hold roughly 1.6% of a sample with approximately 100,000 clones, around nine tenths of them seen once. The TCR sequence derives from a man aged 50 to 60 in good health and CMV-seronegative. Sequencing used CD4+ T cells from PBMCs.

The CDR3 DNA sequence: TGTGCCAGCAGTTCGGTCGGAGTTCTGGGGACAGTAGACACTGAAGCTTTCTTT. Translated, it gives CASSSVGVLGTVDTEAFF. The rearrangement uses TRBV27 and TRBJ1-1, with 7 bases fitting TRBD1. Germline assignment: CDR1 MNHEY and CDR2 SMNVEV (reference sequence). The CDR3 consists of 18 residues. V lost 4 bases to trimming and J lost 3 bases; unmatched junction nucleotides: 17.